This TCR beta chain stems from a study of identical twins. Trimming cost V 1 base and J 1 base, with 14 bases left between them. The germline V gene encodes CDR1 SGHTA and CDR2 FQGNSA. The CDR3 is 16 residues long. Addition of a universal primer site occurred through template switching, and cDNA carried unique molecular identifiers. TCRdb used MiXCR to reprocess the 5' RACE reads, holding one entry per CDR3 protein. The sample carries about 470,000 distinct CDR3 sequences, about 24% recorded once. All donors were healthy, and all were Caucasian. Another study also made use of these data, one on T cells expressing NK-cell markers. Per that study: Sorted CD3+CD56-NKG2C+, CD3+CD56+NKG2C- and CD3+CD56+NKG2C+ T cells were the source of the TCR beta repertoires. For six donors, the dominant NKG2C+ clonotypes made up 1.0-7.0% of their CD8+ T cells.

The receptor was derived from a woman aged 18-30 years in good health. The rearrangement links TRBV7-2 to TRBJ2-7; maybe TRBD2 (5 bases). Sequenced sample: CD4+ T cells sorted from blood. The CDR3: CASSLVPTRGSYEQYF. CDR3 sequence (DNA): TGTGCCAGCAGCTTAGTACCCACGAGAGGGTCCTACGAGCAGTACTTC. Together with reference TRBV7-2 and TRBJ2-7, the CDR3 gives the full variable domain: GAGVSQSPSNKVTEKGKDVELRCDPISGHTALYWYRQSLGQGLEFLIYFQGNSAPDKSGLPSDRFSAERTGGSVSTLTIQRTQQEDSAVYLCASSLVPTRGSYEQYFGPGTRLTVT.